This T cell receptor beta chain originates from a study of chemoradiotherapy in HPV16-positive cancers (dated by TCRdb to between 2022 and 2023). General notes on the study: Candidate HPV-specific T-cell clones and common TCR motifs were defined through functional T-cell assays on cells from a couple of HPV16-positive patients. The study asked whether T-cell immunity to the HPV oncoproteins E6 and E7 changes during chemoradiotherapy and whether this immunity affects survival. The candidate HPV-specific TCRs and motifs were then tracked in TCR repertoires from over 80 patients with HPV-related cancers. Results and caveats for the whole study, not just this receptor: Only a couple of HPV16-positive patients were used to derive the functional definition of HPV-specific T cells, and the survival association was reported for HPV16-positive patients. Expansion of candidate HPV-specific clones and E7-related TCR motifs was observed in the tumor microenvironment during treatment, whereas no such expansion was observed for non-HPV-specific T cells. In HPV16-positive patients, expansion of HPV-responsive T cells during chemoradiotherapy was found to be associated with improved recurrence-free survival.

Repertoires were sampled repeatedly over the course of chemoradiotherapy, so clonal expansion could be followed in the tumor microenvironment. The CDR3 measures 12 amino acids from cysteine to phenylalanine. Only the CDR3 DNA stays, 36 bases, in frame from base 1. Reading the germline V gene (reference sequence) gives CDR1 LNHNV and CDR2 YYDKDF. Trimming at the junction amounts to 5 bases on V and 3 bases on J, and the germline ends lie 8 bases apart. Library prep was done by the immunoSEQ multiplex PCR assay. Drawn from immuneACCESS, this table holds only the in-frame rearrangements with V and J called that TCRdb kept. Clones are partly lost; checked studies trace under half to an unresolved V gene and leave the rest unexplained. The sample records tens of thousands of clones, 73% of which are singletons. The ten biggest clones cover roughly 2.6% of the sample. This clone came up a few times. It lacks a known antigen. No much larger clone exists at a distance of one base, and base qualities are not known.

The chain employs TRBV15 and TRBJ2-7; the D segment might be TRBD1 or TRBD2, since each matches 5 bases. This material was acquired from a patient who underwent chemoradiotherapy. The TCR comes from a human donor with HPV-associated anogenital cancer. The sequence in DNA is TGTGCCACCAGCGGGGGTCGCTACGAGCAGTACTTC. It translates as CATSGGRYEQYF.